These T cell receptor beta chains were read from a single sample in a study of blood T cell repertoires in COVID-19. Method: immunoSEQ multiplex PCR; TCRdb's copy keeps in-frame clones and lacks some. The profile covers 200,000 to 300,000 clones, with 70% to 90% appearing a single time and nearly 2% taken by the ten largest. The sequenced material came from peripheral blood. Receptors were obtained from a young man with active or convalescent COVID-19. Both conserved end residues are part of each CDR3. D genes are given only for firm matches. The size field is filled for only some rows; it gives once, few, many or a size class.

>TRBV5-4|TRBJ2-7|-|TRBD1|15
TGTGCCAGCAGCTTGGCCGGGACAGGGCTTGAAGAGCAGTACTTC
CASSLAGTGLEEQYF
>TRBV5-4|TRBJ1-2|few|TRBD1|15
TGTGCCAGCAGATCCGCCGGGACAGGGGACTATGGCTACACCTTC
CASRSAGTGDYGYTF
>TRBV28|TRBJ1-2|-|TRBD1|13
TGTGCCAGCAGCCTCTCGACAGGGTATGGCTACACCTTC
CASSLSTGYGYTF
>TRBV6-5|TRBJ2-2|-|-|16
TGTGCCAGCAGTTATGGGGACAAAGATTATACCGGGGAGCTGTTTTTT
CASSYGDKDYTGELFF
>TRBV4-3|TRBJ2-1|-|TRBD1|13
TGCGCCAGCAGCCAGGGACAGGGGAATGAGCAGTTCTTC
CASSQGQGNEQFF
>TRBV7-9|TRBJ1-1|-|-|16
TGTGCCAGCAGCTTAGGAATTAATCGGGGAGCGACTGAAGCTTTCTTT
CASSLGINRGATEAFF
>TRBV10-2|TRBJ2-7|-|TRBD1|13
TGCGCCAGCAGTGAAAGGGGGCCGGGCGAGCAGTACTTC
CASSERGPGEQYF
>TRBV6-1|TRBJ1-6|-|TRBD1|15
TGTGCCAGCAGTGAATGGGGGACAGGGAATTCACCCCTCCACTTT
CASSEWGTGNSPLHF
>TRBV2|TRBJ2-1|-|TRBD1|19
TGTGCCAGCCAAAGGAACAGGGGGCGGGCTGATTGGGCATACAATGAGCAGTTCTTC
CASQRNRGRADWAYNEQFF
>TRBV19|TRBJ1-3|-|-|13
TGTGCCAGTATGTACAGCTCTGGAAACACCATATATTTT
CASMYSSGNTIYF
>TRBV7-9|TRBJ2-2|-|TRBD2|19
TGTGCCAGCAGCTCATATGGGACTAGCGGGGGCCAGAACACCGGGGAGCTGTTTTTT
CASSSYGTSGGQNTGELFF
>TRBV12-3/TRBV12-4|TRBJ1-1|-|TRBD1|13
TGTGCCATCAACAGGGGAATGAACACTGAAGCTTTCTTT
CAINRGMNTEAFF
>TRBV30|TRBJ2-7|-|TRBD1|14
TGTGCCTGGAGTCCCGGGACAGGAATTTACGAGCAGTACTTC
CAWSPGTGIYEQYF
>TRBV10-3|TRBJ2-1|once|TRBD1|13
TGTGCCATCAGCGGGACAGACTACAATGAGCAGTTCTTC
CAISGTDYNEQFF
>TRBV5-1|TRBJ1-2|-|-|14
TGCGCCAGCAGCGGGGCAGACATTCTCTATGGCTACACCTTC
CASSGADILYGYTF
>TRBV2|TRBJ1-6|-|TRBD1|15
TGTGCCAGCAGCGTTACCGGGACAGTAAATTCACCCCTCCACTTT
CASSVTGTVNSPLHF
>TRBV5-1|TRBJ1-4|-|-|17
TGCGCCAGCAGCTCGGAGCCGACGGGAGGAACTAATGAAAAACTGTTTTTT
CASSSEPTGGTNEKLFF
>TRBV7-7|TRBJ2-5|once|TRBD2|15
TGTGCCAGCAGCCCGTTAGCGGGGGGGCTGGAGACCCAGTACTTC
CASSPLAGGLETQYF
>TRBV5-1|TRBJ1-1|-|-|14
TGCGCCAGCAGCTTTACAGGGCAGAACACTGAAGCTTTCTTT
CASSFTGQNTEAFF
>TRBV30|TRBJ2-7|-|-|13
TGTGCCGGCGCATGGCAGGGCGACTACGAGCAGTACTTC
CAGAWQGDYEQYF
>TRBV6-2/TRBV6-3|TRBJ1-6|-|-|20
TGTGCCAGCAGCCCCCTTTGGGGGGGACCGAGTACATTAAAGATTTCACCCCTCCACTTT
CASSPLWGGPSTLKISPLHF
>TRBV14|TRBJ2-1|-|-|12
TGTGCCAGCAGCCAAGACTCGGGTGAGCAGTTCTTC
CASSQDSGEQFF
>TRBV9|TRBJ1-2|-|TRBD1|14
TGTGCCAGCAGTGTAACTGGGACAGGGGACGGCTACACCTTC
CASSVTGTGDGYTF
>TRBV29-1|TRBJ1-4|-|TRBD1|15
TGCAGCGTTGAGGGAACCGGGACAGTAAACGAAAAACTGTTTTTT
CSVEGTGTVNEKLFF
>TRBV9|TRBJ1-6|-|-|14
TGTGCCAGCAGCGTAGCTAACTCCCGGGCACCCCTCCACTTT
CASSVANSRAPLHF
>TRBV3-1/TRBV3-2|TRBJ2-7|-|TRBD2|17
TGTGCCAGCAGCCCTGGGACCGGACTAGCTGCGCTATACGAGCAGTACTTC
CASSPGTGLAALYEQYF
>TRBV4-1|TRBJ2-1|-|-|14
TGCGCCAGCAGCCTTCCGACTGATGACAATGAGCAGTTCTTC
CASSLPTDDNEQFF
>TRBV2|TRBJ2-3|-|TRBD2|14
TGTGCCAGCAGGGTAGCGGGGGGGACAGATACGCAGTATTTT
CASRVAGGTDTQYF
>TRBV19|TRBJ1-4|-|-|13
TGTGCCAGTAGTACCCTACAGGGAAGGGAACTGTTTTTT
CASSTLQGRELFF
>TRBV7-9|TRBJ2-1|-|-|15
TGTGCCAGCAGCTTAGTAGGCGGGGAAAACAATGAGCAGTTCTTC
CASSLVGGENNEQFF
>TRBV10-2|TRBJ1-2|-|TRBD1|15
TGCGCCAGCAGTTTTGGGACAGGGAGTGCCTATGGCTACACCTTC
CASSFGTGSAYGYTF
>TRBV5-1|TRBJ1-5|-|-|15
TGCGCCAGCAGCTTGGCGGGGGGCGATTATCAGCCCCAGCATTTT
CASSLAGGDYQPQHF
>TRBV4-1|TRBJ2-7|-|-|14
TGCGCCAGCAGCCAAGCGGGACAAAGATACGAGCAGTACTTC
CASSQAGQRYEQYF
>TRBV10-2|TRBJ2-7|-|TRBD2|15
TGCGCCAGCAGTAGACTAGCGGGGGGTCGGTACGAGCAGTACTTC
CASSRLAGGRYEQYF
>TRBV5-1|TRBJ1-1|-|-|15
TGCGCCAGCAGCTTGGCCGGACAGAGGCGAGTTGAAGCTTTCTTT
CASSLAGQRRVEAFF
>TRBV4-3|TRBJ1-1|-|-|15
TGCGCCAGCAAAGCTAGCCGGGGGGCGAACACTGAAGCTTTCTTT
CASKASRGANTEAFF
>TRBV30|TRBJ1-5|-|-|11
TGTGCCTGGGGACGGGATCAGCCCCAGCATTTT
CAWGRDQPQHF
>TRBV5-8|TRBJ2-5|-|TRBD2|17
TGTGCCAGCAGCAACCAAAAGGGAGGGAGCGTCCAAGAGACCCAGTACTTC
CASSNQKGGSVQETQYF
>TRBV6-1|TRBJ2-3|-|-|14
TGTGCCAGCAGTGAATTGGTCAGGGGCCAATCGCAGTATTTT
CASSELVRGQSQYF
>TRBV15|TRBJ1-1|-|-|15
TGTGCCACCAGCAGAGATCGTACCGGGAATACTGAAGCTTTCTTT
CATSRDRTGNTEAFF
>TRBV10-1|TRBJ2-5|-|TRBD2|17
TGCGCCAGCAGTGGGACTAGCGGGGGGGCCGAGGAAGAGACCCAGTACTTC
CASSGTSGGAEEETQYF
>TRBV5-1|TRBJ1-2|-|-|16
TGCGCCAGCAGCTCCTCAGGGGATTTCGCTAACTATGGCTACACCTTC
CASSSSGDFANYGYTF